Reported below is one TCR beta chain. Its antigen is currently unknown. This sample is part of a study of PD-1 blockade in classical Hodgkin lymphoma. Overall study context: Patients had nivolumab dosed at 3 mg/kg, delivered intravenously every 2 weeks.

TCRdb's table, derived via immunoSEQ multiplex PCR, lists solely in-frame clones and lacks some. Here the sample spans 20,000 to 25,000 clones, 70% to 80% being singletons. Time point here: cycle 4 day 1 (C4D1), after more than five weeks of nivolumab. Every patient was affected by relapse after autologous stem cell transplantation, while exposure to brentuximab vedotin was not uniform. General study points: Prior to therapy, complete responders displayed diversity much like that of newly diagnosed patients.

Deletions cut 7 bases from V and 1 base from J, with 12 bases between. The V gene's germline CDR1 is MNHNS and CDR2 SASEGT. The CDR3 contains 14 residues. Here the sequenced sample was peripheral blood mononuclear cells (PBMCs), taken before the fourth cycle of nivolumab. This chain joins TRBV6-1 and TRBJ2-3; TRBD2 might be the D (5 bases). This clonotype originated in a human donor with classical Hodgkin lymphoma. Written as DNA, the CDR3 is TGTGCCAGCAAAAGGACTCTAGGCACAGATACGCAGTATTTT. Translation: CASKRTLGTDTQYF.